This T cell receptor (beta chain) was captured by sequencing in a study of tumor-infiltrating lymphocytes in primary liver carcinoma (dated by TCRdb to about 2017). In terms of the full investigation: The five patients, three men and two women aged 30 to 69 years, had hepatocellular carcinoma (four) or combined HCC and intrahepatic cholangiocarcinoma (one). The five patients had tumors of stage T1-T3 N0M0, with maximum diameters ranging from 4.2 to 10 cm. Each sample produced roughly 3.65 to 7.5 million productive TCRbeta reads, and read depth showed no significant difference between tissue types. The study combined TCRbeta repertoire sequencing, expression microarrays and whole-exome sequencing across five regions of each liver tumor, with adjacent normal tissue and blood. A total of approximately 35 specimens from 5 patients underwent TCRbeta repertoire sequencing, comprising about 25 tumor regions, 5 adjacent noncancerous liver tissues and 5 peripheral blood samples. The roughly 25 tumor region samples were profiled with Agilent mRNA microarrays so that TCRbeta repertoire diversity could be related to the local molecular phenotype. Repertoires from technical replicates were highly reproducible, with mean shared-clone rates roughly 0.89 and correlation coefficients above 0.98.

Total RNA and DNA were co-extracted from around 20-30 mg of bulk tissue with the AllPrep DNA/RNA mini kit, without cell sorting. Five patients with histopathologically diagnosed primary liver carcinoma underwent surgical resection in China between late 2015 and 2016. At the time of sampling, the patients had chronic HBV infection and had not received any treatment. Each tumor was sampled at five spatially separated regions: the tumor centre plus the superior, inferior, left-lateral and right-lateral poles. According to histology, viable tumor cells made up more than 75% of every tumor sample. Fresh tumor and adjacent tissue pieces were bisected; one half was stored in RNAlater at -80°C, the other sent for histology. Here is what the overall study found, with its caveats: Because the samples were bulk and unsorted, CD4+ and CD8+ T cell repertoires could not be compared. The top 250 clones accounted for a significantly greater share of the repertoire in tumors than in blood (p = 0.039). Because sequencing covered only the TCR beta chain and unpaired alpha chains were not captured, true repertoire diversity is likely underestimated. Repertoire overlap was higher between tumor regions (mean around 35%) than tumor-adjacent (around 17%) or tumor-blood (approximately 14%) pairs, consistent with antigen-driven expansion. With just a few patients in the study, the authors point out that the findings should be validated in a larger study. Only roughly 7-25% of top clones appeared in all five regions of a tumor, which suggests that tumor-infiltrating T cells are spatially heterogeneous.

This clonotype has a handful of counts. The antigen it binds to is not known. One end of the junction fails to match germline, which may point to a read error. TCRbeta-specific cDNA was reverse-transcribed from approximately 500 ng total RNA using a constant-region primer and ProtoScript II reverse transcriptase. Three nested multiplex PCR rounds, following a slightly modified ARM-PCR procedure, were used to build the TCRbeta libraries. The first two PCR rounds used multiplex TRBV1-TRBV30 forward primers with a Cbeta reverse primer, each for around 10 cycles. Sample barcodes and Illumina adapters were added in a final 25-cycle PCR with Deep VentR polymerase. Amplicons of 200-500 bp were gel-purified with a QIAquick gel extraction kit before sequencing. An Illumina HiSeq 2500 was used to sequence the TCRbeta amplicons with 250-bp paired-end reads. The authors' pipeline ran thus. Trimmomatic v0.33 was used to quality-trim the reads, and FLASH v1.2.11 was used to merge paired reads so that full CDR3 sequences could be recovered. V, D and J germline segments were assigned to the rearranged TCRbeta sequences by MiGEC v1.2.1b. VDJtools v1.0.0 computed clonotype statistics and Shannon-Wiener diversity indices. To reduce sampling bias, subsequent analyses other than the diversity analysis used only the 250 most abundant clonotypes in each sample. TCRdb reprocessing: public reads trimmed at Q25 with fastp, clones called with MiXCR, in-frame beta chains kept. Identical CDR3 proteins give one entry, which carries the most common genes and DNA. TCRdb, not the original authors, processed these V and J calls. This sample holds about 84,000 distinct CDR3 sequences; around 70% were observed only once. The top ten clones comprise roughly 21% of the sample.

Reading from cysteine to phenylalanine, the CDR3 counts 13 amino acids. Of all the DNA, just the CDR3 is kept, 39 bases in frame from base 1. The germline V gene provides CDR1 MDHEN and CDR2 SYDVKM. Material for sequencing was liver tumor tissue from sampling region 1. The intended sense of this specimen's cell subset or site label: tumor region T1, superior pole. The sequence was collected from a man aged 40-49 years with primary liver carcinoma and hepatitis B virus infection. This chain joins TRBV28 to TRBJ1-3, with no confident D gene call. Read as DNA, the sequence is TGTGCCAGCAGTTTGCCCGGCGGAAGTACCATACATTTT. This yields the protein CASSLPGGSTIHF. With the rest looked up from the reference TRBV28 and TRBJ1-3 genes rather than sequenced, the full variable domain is DVKVTQSSRYLVKRTGEKVFLECVQDMDHENMFWYRQDPGLGLRLIYFSYDVKMKEKGDIPEGYSVSREKKERFSLILESASTNQTSMYLCASSLPGGSTIHFGEGSWLTVV.